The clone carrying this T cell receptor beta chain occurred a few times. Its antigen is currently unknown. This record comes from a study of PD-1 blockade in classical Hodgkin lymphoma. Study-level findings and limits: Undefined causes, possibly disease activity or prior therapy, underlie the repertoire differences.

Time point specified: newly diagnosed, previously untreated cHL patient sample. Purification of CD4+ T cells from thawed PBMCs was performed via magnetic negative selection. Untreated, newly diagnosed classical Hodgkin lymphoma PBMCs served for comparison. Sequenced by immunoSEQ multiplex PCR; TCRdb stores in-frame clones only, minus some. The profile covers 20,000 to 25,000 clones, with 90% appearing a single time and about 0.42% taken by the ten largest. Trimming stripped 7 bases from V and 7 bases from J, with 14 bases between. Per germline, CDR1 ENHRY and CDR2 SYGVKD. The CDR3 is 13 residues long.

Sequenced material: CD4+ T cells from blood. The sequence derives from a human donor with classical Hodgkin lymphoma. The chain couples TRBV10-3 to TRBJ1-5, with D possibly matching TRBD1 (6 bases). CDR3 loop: CAITQGLNQPQHF. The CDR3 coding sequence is TGTGCCATCACTCAGGGGCTGAACCAGCCCCAGCATTTT.